The source of this TCR beta chain is a study of regulatory T cells in long-lasting Graves disease. Study-level points and caveats: Persistent patients had a count of shared public clonotypes (approximately 3,000) that exceeded that of new patients (around 910).

Described time point: newly diagnosed GD, antithyroid drugs for less than 3 months. The TCR library was made from RNA that had been extracted from PBMCs in TRIzol. Patients met American Thyroid Association criteria for Graves' disease. Arm-PCR of CDR3 regions and iRepertoire HTBI primers were the basis on which TCR beta libraries were built. TCRdb reanalysed the multiplex PCR reads using MiXCR and keeps one entry per CDR3 protein. The table shows around 500,000 distinct CDR3 sequences, with about 14% occurring only once. A word on this clonotype: The antigen remains undetermined.

The CDR3 extends over 15 amino acids. Germline-derived CDR1 and CDR2 are MGHDK and SYGVNS. The V end lost 4 bases, the J end lost 5 bases, and 17 bases lay between the germline ends. The same data also contributed to another study, on T cells in Graves' hyperthyroidism and ophthalmopathy. That paper notes: Blood samples included most of the expanded thyroid clonotypes exceeding 0.001.

The sequence was obtained from a young man with Graves disease. This rearrangement joins TRBV25-1 to TRBJ2-5, with D perhaps matching TRBD2 (6 bases). The sample in question was peripheral blood mononuclear cells (PBMCs), obtained at new diagnosis, from a patient treated with antithyroid drugs. CDR3 DNA sequence: TGTGCCAGCAGTGCGGGTCTAGCGATGGCGGAGACCCAGTACTTC. It translates to CASSAGLAMAETQYF. The full variable domain, rest sourced from reference TRBV25-1 and TRBJ2-5, is EADIYQTPRYLVIGTGKKITLECSQTMGHDKMYWYQQDPGMELHLIHYSYGVNSTEKGDLSSESTVSRIRTEHFPLTLESARPSHTSQYLCASSAGLAMAETQYFGPGTRLLVL.